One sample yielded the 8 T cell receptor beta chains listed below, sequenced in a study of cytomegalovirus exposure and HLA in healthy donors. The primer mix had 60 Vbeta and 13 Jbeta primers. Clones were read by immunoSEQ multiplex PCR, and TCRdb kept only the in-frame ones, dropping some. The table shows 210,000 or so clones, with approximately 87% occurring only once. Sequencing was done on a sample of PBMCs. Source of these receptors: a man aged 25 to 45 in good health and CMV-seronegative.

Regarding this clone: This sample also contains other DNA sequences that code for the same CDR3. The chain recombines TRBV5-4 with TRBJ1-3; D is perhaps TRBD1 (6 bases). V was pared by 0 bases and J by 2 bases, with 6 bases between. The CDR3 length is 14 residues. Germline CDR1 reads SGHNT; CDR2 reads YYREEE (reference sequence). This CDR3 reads CASSLDRAGNTIYF. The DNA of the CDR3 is TGTGCCAGCAGCTTGGACAGGGCTGGAAACACCATATATTTT.

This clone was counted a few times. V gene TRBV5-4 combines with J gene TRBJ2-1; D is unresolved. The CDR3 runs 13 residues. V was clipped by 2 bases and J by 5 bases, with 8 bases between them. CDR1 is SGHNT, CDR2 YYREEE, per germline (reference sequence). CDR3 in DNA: TGTGCCAGCAGCTTTTCCCGCGACAATGAGCAGTTCTTC. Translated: CASSFSRDNEQFF. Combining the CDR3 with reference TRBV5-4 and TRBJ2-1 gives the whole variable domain ETGVTQSPTHLIKTRGQQVTLRCSSQSGHNTVSWYQQALGQGPQFIFQYYREEENGRGNFPPRFSGLQFPNYSSELNVNALELDDSALYLCASSFSRDNEQFFGPGTRLTVL.

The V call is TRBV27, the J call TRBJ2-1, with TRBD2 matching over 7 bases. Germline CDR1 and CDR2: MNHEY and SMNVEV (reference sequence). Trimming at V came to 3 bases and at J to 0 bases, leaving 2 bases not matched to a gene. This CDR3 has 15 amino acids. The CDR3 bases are TGTGCCAGCAGTTTGGGCGGGAGCTCCTACAATGAGCAGTTCTTC. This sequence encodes CASSLGGSSYNEQFF.

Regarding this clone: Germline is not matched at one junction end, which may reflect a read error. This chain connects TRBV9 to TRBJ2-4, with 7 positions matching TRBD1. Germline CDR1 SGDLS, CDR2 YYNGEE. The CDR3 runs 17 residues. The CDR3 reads CASSPLGGSSAKNSQYF. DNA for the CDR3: TGTGCCAGCAGCCCTCTAGGGGGCAGCTCGGCCAAAAACAGTCAGTACTTC.

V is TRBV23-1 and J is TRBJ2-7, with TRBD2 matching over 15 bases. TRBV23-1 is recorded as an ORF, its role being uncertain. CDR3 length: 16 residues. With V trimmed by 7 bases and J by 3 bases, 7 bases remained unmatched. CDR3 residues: CASIGLAGGKLYEQYF. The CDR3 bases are TGCGCCAGCATCGGACTAGCGGGAGGGAAACTCTACGAGCAGTACTTC.

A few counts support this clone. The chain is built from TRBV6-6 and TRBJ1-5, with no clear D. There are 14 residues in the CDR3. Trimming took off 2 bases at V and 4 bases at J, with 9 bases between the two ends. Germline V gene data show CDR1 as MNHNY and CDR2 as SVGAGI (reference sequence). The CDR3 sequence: CASSYLAENQPQHF. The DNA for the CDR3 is TGTGCCAGCAGTTACCTTGCAGAAAATCAGCCCCAGCATTTT.

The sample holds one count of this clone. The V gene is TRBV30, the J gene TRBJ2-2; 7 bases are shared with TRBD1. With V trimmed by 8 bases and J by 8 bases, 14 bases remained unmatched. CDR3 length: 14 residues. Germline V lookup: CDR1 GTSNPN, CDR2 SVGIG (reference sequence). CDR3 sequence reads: CATPGQFRKGELFF. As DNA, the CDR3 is TGTGCCACTCCGGGACAGTTTAGGAAGGGGGAGCTGTTTTTT.

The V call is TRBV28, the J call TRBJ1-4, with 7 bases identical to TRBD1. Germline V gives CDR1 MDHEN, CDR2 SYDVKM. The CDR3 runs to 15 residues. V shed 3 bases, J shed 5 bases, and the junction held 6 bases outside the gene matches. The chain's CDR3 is CASSFLGRGNEKLFF. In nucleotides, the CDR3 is TGTGCCAGCAGTTTTTTGGGCAGGGGGAATGAAAAACTGTTTTTT.